This T cell receptor (beta chain) comes out of a study of CD8 T cells in ankylosing spondylitis. Broader study findings: Several of the motif variants were reported before in synovial fluid and blood from reactive arthritis.

The table lists this clonotype with many counts. Its antigen is not known. Quantitative 5'-RACE with molecular barcodes produced the TCR beta libraries. TCRdb ran MiXCR on the 5' RACE reads and lists one entry per CDR3 protein. Among about 160,000 distinct CDR3 sequences listed, around 16% were seen once. The source is a male donor with ankylosing spondylitis or in good health (not recorded which). The specimen was blood, either unsorted or a sorted T cell fraction (not recorded which).

In nucleotides, the CDR3 is TGTGCCACCAGCAGAGATGTTAGTATCCCTGAGCAGTTCTTC. Protein: CATSRDVSIPEQFF. The rearrangement links TRBV15 to TRBJ2-1; D gene unclear. The CDR3 is 14 residues long. Per the germline V gene, CDR1 is LNHNV and CDR2 is YYDKDF (reference sequence). V lost 0 bases and J 9 bases, leaving 12 bases between the germline ends.